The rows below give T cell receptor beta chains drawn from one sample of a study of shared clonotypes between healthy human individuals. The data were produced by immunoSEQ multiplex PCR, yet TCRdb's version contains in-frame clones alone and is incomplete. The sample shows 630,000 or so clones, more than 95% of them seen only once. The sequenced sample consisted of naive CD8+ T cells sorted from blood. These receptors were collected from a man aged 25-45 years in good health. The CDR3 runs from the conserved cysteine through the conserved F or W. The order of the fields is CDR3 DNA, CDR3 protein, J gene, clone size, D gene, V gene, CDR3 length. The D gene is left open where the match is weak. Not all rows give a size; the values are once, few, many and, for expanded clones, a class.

cdr3_nt: TGTGCCAGCAGACTATCCGACAGGGCCTCCTACGAGCAGTACTTC
cdr3_aa: CASRLSDRASYEQYF
j_call: TRBJ2-7
clone_size: once
d_call: TRBD1
v_call: TRBV6-5
cdr3_length: 15

cdr3_nt: TGTGCCAGCAGGCTATACTACAATGAGCAGTTCTTC
cdr3_aa: CASRLYYNEQFF
j_call: TRBJ2-1
clone_size: NA
d_call: NA
v_call: TRBV25-1
cdr3_length: 12

cdr3_nt: TGTGCCTGGAGTTTCCCGATCAACACTGAAGCTTTCTTT
cdr3_aa: CAWSFPINTEAFF
j_call: TRBJ1-1
clone_size: NA
d_call: NA
v_call: TRBV30
cdr3_length: 13

cdr3_nt: TGTGCCAGCAGCTCTCGGGCGGGAGCCTACAATGAGCAGTTCTTC
cdr3_aa: CASSSRAGAYNEQFF
j_call: TRBJ2-1
clone_size: NA
d_call: TRBD2
v_call: TRBV7-8
cdr3_length: 15

cdr3_nt: TGTGCCAGCAGTTACGGGACAGGGACCTATGGCTACACCTTC
cdr3_aa: CASSYGTGTYGYTF
j_call: TRBJ1-2
clone_size: NA
d_call: TRBD1
v_call: TRBV6-5
cdr3_length: 14

cdr3_nt: TGTGCCAGCAGCTTGATGCCTAGACGGACCCAGTGGAATTACGAGCAGTACTTC
cdr3_aa: CASSLMPRRTQWNYEQYF
j_call: TRBJ2-7
clone_size: NA
d_call: NA
v_call: TRBV5-5
cdr3_length: 18

cdr3_nt: TGTGCCAGAAGGACTTTCAGCTCCTACAATGAGCAGTTCTTC
cdr3_aa: CARRTFSSYNEQFF
j_call: TRBJ2-1
clone_size: once
d_call: NA
v_call: TRBV2
cdr3_length: 14

cdr3_nt: TGCGCCAGCAGCTGGACTAGCGGGTTGTCCTACGAGCAGTACTTC
cdr3_aa: CASSWTSGLSYEQYF
j_call: TRBJ2-7
clone_size: NA
d_call: TRBD2
v_call: TRBV5-1
cdr3_length: 15

cdr3_nt: TGTGCCAGCAGTCCCGGACTAGCGGGTAGTGGGCAGTACTTC
cdr3_aa: CASSPGLAGSGQYF
j_call: TRBJ2-7
clone_size: NA
d_call: TRBD2
v_call: TRBV7-2
cdr3_length: 14

cdr3_nt: TGCAGCGTCACACGGGACTCCCCCTCGGGCGAGCAGTACTTC
cdr3_aa: CSVTRDSPSGEQYF
j_call: TRBJ2-7
clone_size: NA
d_call: NA
v_call: TRBV29-1
cdr3_length: 14

cdr3_nt: TGTGCCAGCAGTCCCGCCCCGTCTAGCCCATACAATGAGCAGTTCTTC
cdr3_aa: CASSPAPSSPYNEQFF
j_call: TRBJ2-1
clone_size: NA
d_call: NA
v_call: TRBV11-2
cdr3_length: 16

cdr3_nt: TGTGCCAGCAGCGCAGTGAGCTCCTACGAGCAGTACTTC
cdr3_aa: CASSAVSSYEQYF
j_call: TRBJ2-7
clone_size: once
d_call: NA
v_call: TRBV14
cdr3_length: 13

cdr3_nt: TGCAGCGTTGATTTTGTAGCGGGAGGAAAAAATGGGAATGAGCAGTTCTTC
cdr3_aa: CSVDFVAGGKNGNEQFF
j_call: TRBJ2-1
clone_size: NA
d_call: TRBD2
v_call: TRBV29-1
cdr3_length: 17

cdr3_nt: TGCGCCAGCAGCCAAGATAACAGGGGGAACACCGGGGAGCTGTTTTTT
cdr3_aa: CASSQDNRGNTGELFF
j_call: TRBJ2-2
clone_size: NA
d_call: TRBD1
v_call: TRBV4-1
cdr3_length: 16

cdr3_nt: TGCGCCAGCAGTGAGTCGAGAGAGGTGGACGAGCAGTACTTC
cdr3_aa: CASSESREVDEQYF
j_call: TRBJ2-7
clone_size: NA
d_call: NA
v_call: TRBV10-1
cdr3_length: 14

cdr3_nt: TGTGCCAGCAGCTTGCCCGGGTCGTACCAAGAGACCCAGTACTTC
cdr3_aa: CASSLPGSYQETQYF
j_call: TRBJ2-5
clone_size: once
d_call: NA
v_call: TRBV5-8
cdr3_length: 15

cdr3_nt: TGTGCCAGCAGCCCGGGGACACTTGAAGCTTTCTTT
cdr3_aa: CASSPGTLEAFF
j_call: TRBJ1-1
clone_size: once
d_call: NA
v_call: TRBV6-6
cdr3_length: 12

cdr3_nt: TGTGCCAGCAGCCAGCTCTCTGGGGCCAACGTCCTGACTTTC
cdr3_aa: CASSQLSGANVLTF
j_call: TRBJ2-6
clone_size: NA
d_call: NA
v_call: TRBV7-6
cdr3_length: 14

cdr3_nt: TGTGCCACCAGCAAGACCGGGACTATAACCTTGGCCTACGAGCAGTACTTC
cdr3_aa: CATSKTGTITLAYEQYF
j_call: TRBJ2-7
clone_size: NA
d_call: TRBD2
v_call: TRBV15
cdr3_length: 17

cdr3_nt: TGTGCCACCGGCAATCAGCCCCAGCATTTT
cdr3_aa: CATGNQPQHF
j_call: TRBJ1-5
clone_size: once
d_call: NA
v_call: TRBV15
cdr3_length: 10

cdr3_nt: TGCAGCGTTGAAGCACCGGGGGCCAACGTCCTGACTTTC
cdr3_aa: CSVEAPGANVLTF
j_call: TRBJ2-6
clone_size: NA
d_call: NA
v_call: TRBV29-1
cdr3_length: 13

cdr3_nt: TGTGCCAGCAGCTTAGAAGATAGCGGGGCGGAGCAGTTCTTC
cdr3_aa: CASSLEDSGAEQFF
j_call: TRBJ2-1
clone_size: once
d_call: TRBD2
v_call: TRBV7-3
cdr3_length: 14

cdr3_nt: TGTGCCAGCAGCCATGCGGGTAGCTCCTACAATGAGCAGTTCTTC
cdr3_aa: CASSHAGSSYNEQFF
j_call: TRBJ2-1
clone_size: once
d_call: NA
v_call: TRBV7-9
cdr3_length: 15

cdr3_nt: TGTGCCAGCAGACAGGCTAATACGCAGTATTTT
cdr3_aa: CASRQANTQYF
j_call: TRBJ2-3
clone_size: NA
d_call: NA
v_call: TRBV6-5
cdr3_length: 11

cdr3_nt: TGTGCCAGCAGAAGGCAACAGGGGGTCAATCAGCCCCAGCATTTT
cdr3_aa: CASRRQQGVNQPQHF
j_call: TRBJ1-5
clone_size: NA
d_call: TRBD1
v_call: TRBV27
cdr3_length: 15

cdr3_nt: TGCGCCAGCAGCTTGGTCCGGGACACTGAAGCTTTCTTT
cdr3_aa: CASSLVRDTEAFF
j_call: TRBJ1-1
clone_size: NA
d_call: NA
v_call: TRBV5-1
cdr3_length: 13

cdr3_nt: TGTGCCACCAGCAGAAGCGGAAGAGGAGAGACCCAGTACTTC
cdr3_aa: CATSRSGRGETQYF
j_call: TRBJ2-5
clone_size: NA
d_call: NA
v_call: TRBV15
cdr3_length: 14

cdr3_nt: TGTGCCAGCAGCTTAAGGTCCGGGACAGACTTCACAGATACGCAGTATTTT
cdr3_aa: CASSLRSGTDFTDTQYF
j_call: TRBJ2-3
clone_size: NA
d_call: TRBD1
v_call: TRBV7-9
cdr3_length: 17

cdr3_nt: TGTGCCAGCAGTTTATTCAGGGGCTACGAGCAGTACTTC
cdr3_aa: CASSLFRGYEQYF
j_call: TRBJ2-7
clone_size: NA
d_call: NA
v_call: TRBV27
cdr3_length: 13

cdr3_nt: TGTGCCAGCAGCTTGGGGCAGATCTACGAGCAGTACTTC
cdr3_aa: CASSLGQIYEQYF
j_call: TRBJ2-7
clone_size: NA
d_call: NA
v_call: TRBV5-6
cdr3_length: 13

cdr3_nt: TGTGCCAGCAGATTTGGGGGGACGGAGGAGCAGTACTTC
cdr3_aa: CASRFGGTEEQYF
j_call: TRBJ2-7
clone_size: NA
d_call: NA
v_call: TRBV2
cdr3_length: 13

cdr3_nt: TGTGCCAGCAGCTTGGTGCGGGAAAGGGCTGAAGCTTTCTTT
cdr3_aa: CASSLVRERAEAFF
j_call: TRBJ1-1
clone_size: NA
d_call: NA
v_call: TRBV5-5
cdr3_length: 14